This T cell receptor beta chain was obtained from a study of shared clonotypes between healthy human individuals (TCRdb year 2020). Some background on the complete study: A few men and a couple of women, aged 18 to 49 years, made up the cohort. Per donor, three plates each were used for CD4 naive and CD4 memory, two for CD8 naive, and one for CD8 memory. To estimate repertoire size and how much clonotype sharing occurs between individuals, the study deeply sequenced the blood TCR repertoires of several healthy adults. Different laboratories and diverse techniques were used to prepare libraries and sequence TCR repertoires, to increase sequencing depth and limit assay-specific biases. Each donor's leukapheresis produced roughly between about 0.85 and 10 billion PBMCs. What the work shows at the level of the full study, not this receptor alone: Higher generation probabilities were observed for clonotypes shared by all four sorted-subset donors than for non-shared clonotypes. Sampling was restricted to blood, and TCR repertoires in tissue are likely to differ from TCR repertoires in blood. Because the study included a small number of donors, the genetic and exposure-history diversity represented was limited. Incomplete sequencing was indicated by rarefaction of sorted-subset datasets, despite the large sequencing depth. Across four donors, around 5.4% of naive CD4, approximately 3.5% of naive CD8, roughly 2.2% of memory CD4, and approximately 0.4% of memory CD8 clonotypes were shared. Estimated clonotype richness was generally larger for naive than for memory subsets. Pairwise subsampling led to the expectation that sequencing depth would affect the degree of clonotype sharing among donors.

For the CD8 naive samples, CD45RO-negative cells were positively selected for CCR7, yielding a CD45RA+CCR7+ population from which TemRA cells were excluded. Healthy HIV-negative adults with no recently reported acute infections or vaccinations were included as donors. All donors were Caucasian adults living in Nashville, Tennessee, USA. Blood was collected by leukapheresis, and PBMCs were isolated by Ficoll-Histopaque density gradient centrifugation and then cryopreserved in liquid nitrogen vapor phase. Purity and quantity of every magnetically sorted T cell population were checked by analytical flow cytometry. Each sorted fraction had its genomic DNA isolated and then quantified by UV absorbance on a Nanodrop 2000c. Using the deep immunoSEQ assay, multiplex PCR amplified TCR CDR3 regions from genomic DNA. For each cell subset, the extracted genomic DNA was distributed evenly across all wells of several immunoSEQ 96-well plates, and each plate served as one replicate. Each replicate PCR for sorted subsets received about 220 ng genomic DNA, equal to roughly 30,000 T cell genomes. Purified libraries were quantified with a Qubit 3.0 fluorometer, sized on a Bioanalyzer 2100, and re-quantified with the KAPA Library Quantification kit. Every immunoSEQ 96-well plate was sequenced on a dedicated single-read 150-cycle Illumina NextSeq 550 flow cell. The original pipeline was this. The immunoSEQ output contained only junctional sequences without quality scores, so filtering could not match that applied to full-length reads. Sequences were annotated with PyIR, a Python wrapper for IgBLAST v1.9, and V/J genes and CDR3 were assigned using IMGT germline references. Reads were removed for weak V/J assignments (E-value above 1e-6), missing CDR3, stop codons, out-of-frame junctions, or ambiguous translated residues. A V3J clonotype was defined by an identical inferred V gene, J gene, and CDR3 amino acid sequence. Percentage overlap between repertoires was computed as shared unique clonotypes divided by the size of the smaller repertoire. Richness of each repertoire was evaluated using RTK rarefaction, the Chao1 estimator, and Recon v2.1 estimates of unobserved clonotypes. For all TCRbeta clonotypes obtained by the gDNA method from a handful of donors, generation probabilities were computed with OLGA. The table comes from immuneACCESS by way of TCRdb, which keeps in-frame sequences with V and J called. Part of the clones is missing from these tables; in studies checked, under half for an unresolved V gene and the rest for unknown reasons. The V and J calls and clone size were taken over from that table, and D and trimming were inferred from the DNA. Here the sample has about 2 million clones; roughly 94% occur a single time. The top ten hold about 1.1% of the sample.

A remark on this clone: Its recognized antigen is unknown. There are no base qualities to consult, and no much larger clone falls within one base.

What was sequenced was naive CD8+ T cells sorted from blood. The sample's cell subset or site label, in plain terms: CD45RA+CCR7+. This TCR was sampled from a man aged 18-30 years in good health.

CDR3 sequence: CASSQLIAGIETQYF. The DNA is TGTGCCAGCAGTCAACTAATAGCGGGGATAGAGACCCAGTACTTC. The rearranged segments are TRBV6-5 and TRBJ2-5; a stretch of 8 junction bases matches TRBD2. From the germline V gene, CDR1 is MNHEY and CDR2 is SVGAGI. Clipping removes 5 bases from V and 4 bases from J, with 9 as the unmatched junction base count. Its CDR3 holds 15 amino acids, cysteine through phenylalanine. Only the CDR3 region is kept as DNA, spanning 45 bases read in frame from base 1.